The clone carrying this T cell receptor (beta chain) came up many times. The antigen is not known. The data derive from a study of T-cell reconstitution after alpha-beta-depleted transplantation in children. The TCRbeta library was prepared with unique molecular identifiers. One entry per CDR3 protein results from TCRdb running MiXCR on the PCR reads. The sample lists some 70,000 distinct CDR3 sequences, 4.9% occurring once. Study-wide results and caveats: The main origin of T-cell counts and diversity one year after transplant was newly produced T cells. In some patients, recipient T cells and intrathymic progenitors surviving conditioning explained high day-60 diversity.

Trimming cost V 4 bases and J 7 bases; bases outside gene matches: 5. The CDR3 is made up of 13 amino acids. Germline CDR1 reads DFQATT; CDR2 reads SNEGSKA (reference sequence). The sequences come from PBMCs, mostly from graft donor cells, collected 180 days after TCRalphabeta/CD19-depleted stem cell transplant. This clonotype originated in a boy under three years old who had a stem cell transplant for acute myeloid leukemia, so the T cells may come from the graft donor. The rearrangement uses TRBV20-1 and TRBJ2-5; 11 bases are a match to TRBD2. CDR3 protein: CSAKLAGAGTQYF. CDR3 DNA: TGCAGTGCTAAACTAGCGGGGGCCGGGACCCAGTACTTC.